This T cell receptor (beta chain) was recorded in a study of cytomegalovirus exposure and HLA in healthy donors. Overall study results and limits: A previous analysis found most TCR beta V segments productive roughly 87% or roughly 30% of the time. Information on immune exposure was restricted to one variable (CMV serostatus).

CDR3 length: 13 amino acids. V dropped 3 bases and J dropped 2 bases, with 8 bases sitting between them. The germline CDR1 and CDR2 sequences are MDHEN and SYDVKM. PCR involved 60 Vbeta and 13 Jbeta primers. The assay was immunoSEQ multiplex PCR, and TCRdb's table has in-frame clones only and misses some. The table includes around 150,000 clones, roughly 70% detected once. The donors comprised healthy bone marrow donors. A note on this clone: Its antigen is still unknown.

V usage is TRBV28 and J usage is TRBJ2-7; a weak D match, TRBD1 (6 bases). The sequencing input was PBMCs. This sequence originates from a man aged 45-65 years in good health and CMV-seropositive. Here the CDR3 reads CASSLTGPYEQYF. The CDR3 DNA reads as TGTGCCAGCAGTTTGACAGGACCCTACGAGCAGTACTTC.